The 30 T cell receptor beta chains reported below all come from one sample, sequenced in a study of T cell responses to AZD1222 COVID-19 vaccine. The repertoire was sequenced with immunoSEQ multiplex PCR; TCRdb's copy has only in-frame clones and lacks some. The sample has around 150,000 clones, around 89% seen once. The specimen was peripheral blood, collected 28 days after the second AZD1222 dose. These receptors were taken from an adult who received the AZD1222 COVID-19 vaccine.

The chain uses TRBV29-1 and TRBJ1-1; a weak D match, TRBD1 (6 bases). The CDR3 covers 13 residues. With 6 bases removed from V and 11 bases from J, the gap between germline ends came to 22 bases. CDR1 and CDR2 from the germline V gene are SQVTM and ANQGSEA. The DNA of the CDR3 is TGCAGCGTAGATTTGGGCCAGGGGCAATATGCTTTCTTT. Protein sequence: CSVDLGQGQYAFF.

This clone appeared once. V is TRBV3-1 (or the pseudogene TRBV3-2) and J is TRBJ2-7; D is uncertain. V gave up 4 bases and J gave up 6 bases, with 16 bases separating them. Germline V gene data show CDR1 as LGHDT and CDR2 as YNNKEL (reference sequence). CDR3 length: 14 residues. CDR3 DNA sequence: TGTGCCAGCAGCCCCACGGTGGGAAAAAGCGAGCAGTACTTC. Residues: CASSPTVGKSEQYF.

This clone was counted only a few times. DNA of the CDR3: TGTGCTAGTGGTTTGTCGTCAGGCGGGGGAAGGGAGACCCAGTACTTC. Residues: CASGLSSGGGRETQYF. V is TRBV12-5 and J is TRBJ2-5; 7 positions agree with TRBD2. This CDR3 is 16 amino acids long. The V gene end was trimmed by 2 bases and the J gene end by 5 bases; junction bases not matched to a gene: 11. The germline V gene encodes CDR1 LGHNT and CDR2 FRNRAP.

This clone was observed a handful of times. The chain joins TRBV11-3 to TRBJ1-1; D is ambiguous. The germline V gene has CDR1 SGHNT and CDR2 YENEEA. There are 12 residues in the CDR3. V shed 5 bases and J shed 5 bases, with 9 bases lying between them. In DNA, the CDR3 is TGTGCCAGCAGCGCTACACAGACTGAAGCTTTCTTT. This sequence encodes CASSATQTEAFF.

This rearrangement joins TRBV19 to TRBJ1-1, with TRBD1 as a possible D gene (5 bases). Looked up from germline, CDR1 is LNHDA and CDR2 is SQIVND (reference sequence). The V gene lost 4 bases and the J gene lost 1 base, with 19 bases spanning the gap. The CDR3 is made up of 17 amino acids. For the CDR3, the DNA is TGTGCCAGTAGTAAAGATTCGGGGGGAAAACGGAACACTGAAGCTTTCTTT. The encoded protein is CASSKDSGGKRNTEAFF.

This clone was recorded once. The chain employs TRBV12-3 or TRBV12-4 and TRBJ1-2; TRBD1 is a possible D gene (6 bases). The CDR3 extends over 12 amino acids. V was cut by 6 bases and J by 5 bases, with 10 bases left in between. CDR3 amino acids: CASRHTGYGYTF. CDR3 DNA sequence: TGTGCCAGCAGACATACAGGGTATGGCTACACCTTC.

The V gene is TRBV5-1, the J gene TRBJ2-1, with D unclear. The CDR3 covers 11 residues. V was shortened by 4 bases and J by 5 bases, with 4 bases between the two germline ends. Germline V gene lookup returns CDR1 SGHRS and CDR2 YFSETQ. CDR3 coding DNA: TGCGCCAGCAGCGGTAACAATGAGCAGTTCTTC. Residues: CASSGNNEQFF.

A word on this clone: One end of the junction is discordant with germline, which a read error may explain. The chain's CDR3 is CASSYYRALKTEAFF. CDR3 nucleotide sequence: TGTGCCAGCAGTTACTACAGGGCGCTGAAAACTGAAGCTTTCTTT. The V and J genes are TRBV6-6 and TRBJ1-1; perhaps TRBD1 as D (6 bases). The CDR3 consists of 15 residues. CDR1 is MNHNY, CDR2 SVGAGI, per germline (reference sequence).

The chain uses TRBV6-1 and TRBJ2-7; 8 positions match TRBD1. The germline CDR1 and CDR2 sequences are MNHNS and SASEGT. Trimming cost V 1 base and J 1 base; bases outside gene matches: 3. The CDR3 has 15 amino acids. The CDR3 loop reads CASSEDRGSSYEQYF. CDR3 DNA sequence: TGTGCCAGCAGTGAAGACAGGGGGTCTTCCTACGAGCAGTACTTC.

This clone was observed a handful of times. The CDR3: CASSQHDRAYEQYF. Here the CDR3 DNA reads TGCGCCAGCAGCCAGCACGACAGGGCTTACGAGCAGTACTTC. The chain combines TRBV4-1 with TRBJ2-7; 7 bases are a match to TRBD1. The CDR3 spans 14 residues. Trimming took 3 bases from V and 4 from J; bases not matched to a gene: 6. Germline values: CDR1 MGHRA, CDR2 YSYEKL.

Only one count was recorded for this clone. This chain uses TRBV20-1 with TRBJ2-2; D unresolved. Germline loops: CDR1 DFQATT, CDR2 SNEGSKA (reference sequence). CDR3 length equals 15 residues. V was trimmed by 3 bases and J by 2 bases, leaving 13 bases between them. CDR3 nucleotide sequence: TGCAGTGCTAGTCCATCCGACCTAAACACCGGGGAGCTGTTTTTT. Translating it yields CSASPSDLNTGELFF.

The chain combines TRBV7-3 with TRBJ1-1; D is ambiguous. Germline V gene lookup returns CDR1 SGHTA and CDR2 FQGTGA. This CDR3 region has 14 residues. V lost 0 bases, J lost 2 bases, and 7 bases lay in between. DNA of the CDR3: TGTGCCAGCAGCTTAACGGGTGGAAACACTGAAGCTTTCTTT. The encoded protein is CASSLTGGNTEAFF.

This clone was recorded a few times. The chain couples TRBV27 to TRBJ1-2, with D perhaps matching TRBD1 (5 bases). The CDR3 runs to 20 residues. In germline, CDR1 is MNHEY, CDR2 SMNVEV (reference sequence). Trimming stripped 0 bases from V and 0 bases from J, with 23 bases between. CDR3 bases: TGTGCCAGCAGTTTATCTTACTTTCCGGGGGGTGGCCGAGCTAACTATGGCTACACCTTC. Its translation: CASSLSYFPGGGRANYGYTF.

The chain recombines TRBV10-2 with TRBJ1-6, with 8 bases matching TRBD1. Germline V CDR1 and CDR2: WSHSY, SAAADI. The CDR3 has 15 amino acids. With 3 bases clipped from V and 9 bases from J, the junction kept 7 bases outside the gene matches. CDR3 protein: CASSDQGARLSPLHF. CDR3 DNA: TGCGCCAGCAGTGATCAGGGGGCCAGACTTTCACCCCTCCACTTT.

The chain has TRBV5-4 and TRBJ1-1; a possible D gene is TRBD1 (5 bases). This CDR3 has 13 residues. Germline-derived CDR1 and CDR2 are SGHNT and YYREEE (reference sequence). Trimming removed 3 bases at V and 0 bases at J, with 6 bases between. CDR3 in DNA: TGTGCCAGCAGCTGGGGACTGAACACTGAAGCTTTCTTT. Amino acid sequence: CASSWGLNTEAFF.

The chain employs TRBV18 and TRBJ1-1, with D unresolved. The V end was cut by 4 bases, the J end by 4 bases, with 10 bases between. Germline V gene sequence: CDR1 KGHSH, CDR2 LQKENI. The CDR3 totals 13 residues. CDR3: CASSQGGSTEAFF. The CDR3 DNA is TGTGCCAGCTCACAAGGTGGATCCACTGAAGCTTTCTTT.

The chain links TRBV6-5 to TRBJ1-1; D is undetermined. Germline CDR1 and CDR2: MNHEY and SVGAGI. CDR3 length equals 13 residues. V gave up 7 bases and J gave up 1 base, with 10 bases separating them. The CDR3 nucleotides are TGTGCCAGCAATAGGCCCCCGAACACTGAAGCTTTCTTT. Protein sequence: CASNRPPNTEAFF.

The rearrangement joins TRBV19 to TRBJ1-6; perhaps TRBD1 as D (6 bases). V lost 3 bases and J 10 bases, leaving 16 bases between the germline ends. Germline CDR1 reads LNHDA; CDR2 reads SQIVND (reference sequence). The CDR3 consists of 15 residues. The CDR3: CASSILEQGNSPLHF. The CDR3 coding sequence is TGTGCCAGTAGTATCTTGGAACAGGGAAACTCACCCCTCCACTTT.

Written as DNA, the CDR3 is TGTGCCAGCATAGGGGACGGCTACACCTTC. Protein product: CASIGDGYTF. The chain employs TRBV6-1 and TRBJ1-2; D perhaps matches TRBD1 (5 bases). Germline CDR1 MNHNS, CDR2 SASEGT. The V and J ends lost 7 bases and 8 bases respectively, with 8 bases between them. The CDR3 contains 10 residues.

CDR3 nucleotide sequence: TGTGCCAGCAGCCCGCTCTATGGCTACACCTTC. As protein: CASSPLYGYTF. The J gene is TRBJ1-2, the V gene TRBV7-9; D remains unclear. The CDR3 is 11 residues long. CDR1 SEHNR and CDR2 FQNEAQ come from the germline V gene (reference sequence). V was pared by 5 bases and J by 4 bases, with 5 bases between. Using reference TRBV7-9 and TRBJ1-2 for the parts outside the CDR3, the full variable domain is DTGVSQNPRHKITKRGQNVTFRCDPISEHNRLYWYRQTLGQGPEFLTYFQNEAQLEKSRLLSDRFSAERPKGSFSTLEIQRTEQGDSAMYLCASSPLYGYTFGSGTRLTVV.

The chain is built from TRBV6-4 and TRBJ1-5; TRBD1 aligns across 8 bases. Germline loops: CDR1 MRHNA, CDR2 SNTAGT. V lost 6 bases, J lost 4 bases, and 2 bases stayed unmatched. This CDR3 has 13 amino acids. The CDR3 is CASRDRVNQPQHF. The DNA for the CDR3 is TGTGCCAGCAGGGACAGGGTAAATCAGCCCCAGCATTTT.

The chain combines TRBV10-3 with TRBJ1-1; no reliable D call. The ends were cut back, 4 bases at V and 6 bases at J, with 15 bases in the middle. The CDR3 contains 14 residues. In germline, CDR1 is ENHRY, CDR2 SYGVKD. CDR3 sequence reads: CAISGSGGGAEAFF. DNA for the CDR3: TGTGCCATCAGTGGTTCAGGAGGCGGGGCTGAAGCTTTCTTT.

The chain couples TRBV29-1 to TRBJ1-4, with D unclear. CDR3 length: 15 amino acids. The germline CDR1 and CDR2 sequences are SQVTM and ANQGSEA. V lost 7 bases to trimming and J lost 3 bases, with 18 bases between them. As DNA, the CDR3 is TGCAGCGCGAAGAGTGGGTCATGGGCTAATGAAAAACTGTTTTTT. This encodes CSAKSGSWANEKLFF.

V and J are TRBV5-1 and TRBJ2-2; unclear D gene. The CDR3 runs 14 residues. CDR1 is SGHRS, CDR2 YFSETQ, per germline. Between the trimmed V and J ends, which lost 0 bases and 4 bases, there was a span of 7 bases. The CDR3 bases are TGCGCCAGCAGCTTGGAACGGATCACCGGGGAGCTGTTTTTT. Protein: CASSLERITGELFF.

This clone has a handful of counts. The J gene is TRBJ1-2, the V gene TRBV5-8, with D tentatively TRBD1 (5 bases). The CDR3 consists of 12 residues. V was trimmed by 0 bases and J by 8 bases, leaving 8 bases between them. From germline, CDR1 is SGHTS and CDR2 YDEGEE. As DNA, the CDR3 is TGTGCCAGCAGCTTGGTGGGGCTCGGCTACACCTTC. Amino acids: CASSLVGLGYTF.

Here the CDR3 reads CATSDYGYTF. The CDR3 DNA reads TGTGCCACCAGTGATTATGGCTACACCTTC. The rearrangement joins TRBV24-1 to TRBJ1-2; no firm D call. The CDR3 has 10 amino acids. Trimming removed 2 bases at V and 6 bases at J, with 0 bases between. Germline loops: CDR1 KGHDR, CDR2 SFDVKD.

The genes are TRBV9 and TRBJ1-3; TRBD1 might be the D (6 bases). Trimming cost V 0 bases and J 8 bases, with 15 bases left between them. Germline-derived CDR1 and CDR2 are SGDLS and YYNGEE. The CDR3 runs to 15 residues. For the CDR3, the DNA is TGTGCCAGCAGCGTAGGGGACAAGGCCTGGGACACCATATATTTT. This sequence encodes CASSVGDKAWDTIYF.

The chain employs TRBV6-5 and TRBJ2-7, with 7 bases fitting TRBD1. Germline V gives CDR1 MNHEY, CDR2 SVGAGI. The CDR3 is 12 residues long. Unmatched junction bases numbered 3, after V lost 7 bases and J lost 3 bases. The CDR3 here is CASMGTVYEQYF. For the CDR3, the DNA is TGTGCCAGCATGGGGACAGTCTACGAGCAGTACTTC.

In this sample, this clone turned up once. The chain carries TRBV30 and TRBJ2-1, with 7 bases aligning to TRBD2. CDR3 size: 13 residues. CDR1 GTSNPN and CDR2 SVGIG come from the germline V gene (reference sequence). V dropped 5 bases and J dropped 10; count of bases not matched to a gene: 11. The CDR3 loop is CAWVGEGSTEQFF. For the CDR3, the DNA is TGTGCCTGGGTGGGGGAGGGGAGCACCGAGCAGTTCTTC.

The CDR3 spells CASSASPGPSSGNTIYF. The CDR3 DNA sequence: TGTGCCAGCAGCGCCTCCCCGGGACCAAGCTCTGGAAACACCATATATTTT. The chain joins TRBV6-4 to TRBJ1-3; TRBD1 might be the D (5 bases). Per germline, CDR1 MRHNA and CDR2 SNTAGT. The CDR3 runs to 17 residues. Trimming stripped 6 bases from V and 0 bases from J, with 18 bases between.